Described below is a single TCR beta chain sequence and its context. Its antigen is not identified. This may come from a read error, since a much larger clone is one base off. The entry originates in a study of T cell repertoires in cytomegalovirus infection. Study context: Evidence of both CMV infection and a matching HLA type came from public TCR beta signatures.

Points from the study as a whole: Ex vivo, HLA-C-restricted CMV-specific TCR beta clonotypes prevailed over the rest of the response.

One entry per CDR3 protein results from TCRdb running MiXCR on the reads. Of about a million distinct CDR3 sequences listed, around 32% are singletons. The germline V gene encodes CDR1 SGHVS and CDR2 FNYEAQ. This CDR3 contains 14 residues. Sample: cultured CD8+ T cells from PBMCs, taken from culture after CMV antigen stimulation. The chain recombines TRBV7-6 with TRBJ2-3; no clear D gene. This receptor was obtained from a human donor in good health (CMV status not recorded). Some clones in this sample may be carry-over from other donors' samples. This CDR3 is CTSSVTWGPDTQYF. CDR3 bases: TGTACCAGCAGCGTGACATGGGGTCCAGATACGCAGTATTTT. Together with reference TRBV7-6 and TRBJ2-3, the CDR3 gives the full variable domain: GAGVSQSPRYKVTKRGQDVALRCDPISGHVSLYWYRQALGQGPEFLTYFNYEAQQDKSGLPNDRFSAERPEGSISTLTIQRTEQRDSAMYRCTSSVTWGPDTQYFGPGTRLTVL.